The text below deals with one T cell receptor beta chain. Read sequence stops 3 residues before the CDR3 end, and the germline J gene provides the missing end. Profiled with immunoSEQ multiplex PCR; TCRdb holds only in-frame clones, not every one. The listing contains 40,000 to 55,000 clones. This sample was taken from a study of T cells in women clearing cervical HPV infection. As for the study in general: Cases: HPV16-related CIN3 or worse on histology, 2 invasive cancers. Cases' blood sampling followed lesion detection by median approximately 150 days (90 to 200). Controls gave blood once infection was undetectable; cases at lesion identification.

The CDR3 is made up of 14 amino acids. The V gene's germline CDR1 is LNHDA and CDR2 SQIVND (reference sequence). Source material: blood buffy coat. The chain links TRBV19 to TRBJ1-2; possibly TRBD1 for D (6 bases). The sequence came from a woman between 18 and 70 years old with a cervical HPV16 infection that either progressed to CIN3+ or cleared (not recorded which). The CDR3 sequence: CASSIRGQPRDYTF. The part of the CDR3 DNA that was read is TGTGCCAGTAGTATTAGGGGACAACCGCGGGAC.